The 26 T cell receptor beta chains below were found in one sample sequenced in a study of blood T cells in healthy people across ages. A second PCR of roughly 7 to 11 cycles used a sample-barcoded 5' primer and a J-beta primer mix. TCRdb ran MiXCR on the 5' RACE reads and lists one entry per CDR3 protein. The sample shows under 1,000,000 distinct CDR3 sequences, roughly 34% of them seen only once. Sequenced material: blood. The receptor source for this set is a man younger than 30 in good health.

A remark on this clonotype: This may arise from a read error, as a much more abundant clone is one base away. The gene calls are TRBV15 and TRBJ2-6; D is undetermined. The CDR3 is made up of 15 amino acids. From germline, CDR1 is LNHNV and CDR2 YYDKDF (reference sequence). CDR3 sequence reads: CATSRVFTGTNVLTF. The CDR3 bases are TGTGCCACCAGCAGGGTTTTCACTGGGACCAACGTCCTGACTTTC.

The chain has TRBV11-2 and TRBJ1-2; D remains unclear. CDR3 length equals 13 residues. Germline V gene lookup returns CDR1 SGHAT and CDR2 FQNNGV. V lost 2 bases and J 5 bases, leaving 9 bases between the germline ends. The CDR3 DNA reads as TGTGCCAGCAGCTTACCGGCGGATTATGGCTACACCTTC. Its protein product is CASSLPADYGYTF.

This clonotype was counted ten times or more. V gene TRBV4-3 combines with J gene TRBJ1-2; TRBD1 matches at 7 bases. V shed 4 bases, J shed 2 bases, and the junction held 4 bases outside the gene matches. The germline V gene encodes CDR1 LGHNA and CDR2 YSLEER. This CDR3 has 14 residues. In nucleotides, the CDR3 is TGCGCCAGCAGCCTCAAGGACAGGAACTATGGCTACACCTTC. Protein product: CASSLKDRNYGYTF.

This clonotype was recorded a few times. This sequence joins TRBV20-1 and TRBJ1-2; TRBD1 agrees at 7 bases. CDR3 length: 14 amino acids. V lost 3 bases and J lost 2; bases outside the gene matches: 6. CDR1 and CDR2 from the germline V gene are DFQATT and SNEGSKA (reference sequence). In DNA form, the CDR3 reads TGCAGTGCTAGCGCCGACAGGGCCAACTATGGCTACACCTTC. This sequence encodes CSASADRANYGYTF.

The CDR3 spells CASSQLRLSEFFNEQFF. The CDR3 region has the DNA TGTGCCAGCAGCCAACTTAGGTTAAGTGAATTTTTCAATGAGCAGTTCTTC. This rearrangement joins TRBV14 to TRBJ2-1; D unresolved. The germline V gene has CDR1 SGHDN and CDR2 FVKESK. The CDR3 loop spans 17 amino acids. Trimming shortened V by 2 bases and J by 6 bases, and 20 bases separated the two germline ends.

CDR3 protein: CASSLRDLETQYF. CDR3 DNA: TGTGCCAGCAGCTTAAGGGACTTAGAGACCCAGTACTTC. The J gene is TRBJ2-5, the V gene TRBV5-6; a possible D gene is TRBD2 (6 bases). Trimming took 2 bases from V and 4 from J, leaving 9 bases between them. Germline lookup yields CDR1 SGHDT and CDR2 YYEEEE. The CDR3 sequence is 13 residues long.

This clonotype was detected only a few times. The CDR3 DNA reads TGTGCCAGCAGCGGTCTTTCTCGGACAGGGCACCGGGGCTACGAGCAGTACTTC. The encoded protein is CASSGLSRTGHRGYEQYF. This sequence joins TRBV3-1 and TRBJ2-7; 8 positions match TRBD1. CDR1 and CDR2 (germline): LGHDT, YNNKEL (reference sequence). The CDR3 totals 18 residues. After removal of 5 bases from V and 3 bases from J, the junction contained 18 bases not matched to a gene.

The rearrangement links TRBV29-1 to TRBJ1-1; D gene unclear. Per germline, CDR1 SQVTM and CDR2 ANQGSEA. This CDR3 has 14 amino acids. V gave up 1 base and J gave up 3 bases, with 12 bases separating them. CDR3 nucleotide sequence: TGCAGCGTTGAAGCCTTTAACAGAGACACTGAAGCTTTCTTT. As protein: CSVEAFNRDTEAFF.

In its sample, this clonotype was seen many times. This rearrangement joins TRBV4-3 to TRBJ2-3, with 11 bases aligning to TRBD2. The CDR3 consists of 17 residues. The V gene end was trimmed by 0 bases and the J gene end by 2 bases; junction bases not matched to a gene: 4. Germline V gives CDR1 LGHNA, CDR2 YSLEER. This CDR3 is CASSQDGTSGYTDTQYF. CDR3 coding DNA: TGCGCCAGCAGCCAAGACGGGACTAGCGGTTACACAGATACGCAGTATTTT.

This clonotype came up a few times. The chain uses TRBV4-3 and TRBJ1-2; TRBD1 aligns across 9 bases. With V trimmed by 0 bases and J by 5 bases, 4 bases remained unmatched. CDR1 LGHNA and CDR2 YSLEER come from the germline V gene. This CDR3 is 15 amino acids long. CDR3 sequence reads: CASSQDRGTGYGYTF. CDR3 DNA: TGCGCCAGCAGCCAAGATAGAGGGACAGGGTATGGCTACACCTTC.

There are a few counts of this clonotype. V usage is TRBV2 and J usage is TRBJ2-3; TRBD2 matches 12 bases. The CDR3 is 15 residues long. Looked up from germline, CDR1 is SNHLY and CDR2 is FYNNEI. V trimming: 2 bases; J trimming: 9 bases; junction bases outside the gene matches: 6. In nucleotides, the CDR3 is TGTGCCAGCAGTGAAACTAGCGGGGGGTTGGGGACGCAGTATTTT. It translates to CASSETSGGLGTQYF.

The rearrangement joins TRBV12-3 or TRBV12-4 to TRBJ2-7; 7 positions match TRBD2. V gave up 4 bases and J gave up 7 bases; unmatched junction bases: 10. The CDR3 length is 14 residues. Written as DNA, the CDR3 is TGTGCCAGCAGTTCCCCGGCGGGAGTAGGGGAGCAGTACTTC. This gives the protein CASSSPAGVGEQYF.

Comments on this clonotype: The junction does not match germline at one end; this may be a read error. This chain connects TRBV7-2 to TRBJ2-4; D ambiguous. Germline V CDR1 and CDR2: SGHTA, FQGNSA. The CDR3 extends over 15 amino acids. The CDR3: CAGSPDLGAKNIQYF. The CDR3 DNA reads as TGTGCCGGCAGCCCAGACTTAGGGGCCAAAAACATTCAGTACTTC. Together with reference TRBV7-2 and TRBJ2-4, the CDR3 gives the full variable domain: GAGVSQSPSNKVTEKGKDVELRCDPISGHTALYWYRQSLGQGLEFLIYFQGNSAPDKSGLPSDRFSAERTGGSVSTLTIQRTQQEDSAVYLCAGSPDLGAKNIQYFGAGTRLSVL.

The V and J genes are TRBV5-6 and TRBJ1-1; D remains ambiguous. This CDR3 region has 14 residues. Germline V lookup: CDR1 SGHDT, CDR2 YYEEEE. V was trimmed by 4 bases and J by 0 bases, leaving 10 bases between them. The CDR3, as DNA: TGTGCCAGCAGCCGGATTCTAGTGAACACTGAAGCTTTCTTT. Amino acids: CASSRILVNTEAFF.

This clonotype was counted many times. Here the CDR3 DNA reads TGTGCCAGCAGCCTCCCCGTGGGGAGGGGATTAGATACGCAGTATTTT. It codes for CASSLPVGRGLDTQYF. The chain couples TRBV7-2 to TRBJ2-3; 7 bases match TRBD2. CDR3 length: 16 amino acids. V was clipped by 5 bases and J by 5 bases; unmatched bases: 13. CDR1 and CDR2 from the germline V gene are SGHTA and FQGNSA.

In this sample, this clonotype turned up once. The chain recombines TRBV25-1 with TRBJ2-1; TRBD2 is a possible D gene (6 bases). Trimming took 1 base from V and 2 from J, leaving 12 bases between them. Germline-derived CDR1 and CDR2 are MGHDK and SYGVNS. The CDR3 is 16 residues long. CDR3 sequence: CASSEFRETTYNEQFF. CDR3 in DNA: TGTGCCAGCAGTGAATTTCGGGAGACTACCTACAATGAGCAGTTCTTC.

There are a few counts of this clonotype. The rearrangement links TRBV20-1 to TRBJ2-7; 8 bases are shared with TRBD1. This CDR3 region has 15 residues. J gave up 0 bases and V 0 bases, and 4 bases lay outside the gene matches. The V gene's germline CDR1 is DFQATT and CDR2 SNEGSKA (reference sequence). The DNA of the CDR3 is TGCAGTGCTAGAGATGGGGACAGGTCCTCCTACGAGCAGTACTTC. It codes for CSARDGDRSSYEQYF.

The CDR3 DNA follows: TGTGCCAGCAGTGTCTTAGAGGAGACCCAGTTCTTC. This gives the protein CASSVLEETQFF. This sequence joins TRBV6-2 or TRBV6-3 and TRBJ2-1, with D hard to call. Germline CDR1 MNHEY, CDR2 SVGEGT. Trimming took 5 bases from V and 13 from J, leaving 15 bases between them. The CDR3 length is 12 residues.

Of note for this clonotype: This may come from a read error, since a much larger clone is one base off. The chain carries TRBV29-1 and TRBJ2-1; the match to TRBD1 covers 8 bases. The CDR3 is 14 residues long. Germline assignment: CDR1 SQVTM and CDR2 ANQGSEA. The ends lost 2 bases at V and 10 bases at J; junction bases unmatched: 10. Here the CDR3 DNA reads TGCAGCGTTGAACAGGGGGCCCCCTCCTACGAGCAGTTCTTC. Protein: CSVEQGAPSYEQFF.

The CDR3 protein is CASSQQAGVAPDTQYF. CDR3 nucleotide sequence: TGCGCCAGCAGCCAACAAGCGGGGGTCGCGCCAGATACGCAGTATTTT. This chain links TRBV4-1 with TRBJ2-3, with 8 bases lining up with TRBD2. The CDR3 consists of 16 residues. Germline values: CDR1 MGHRA, CDR2 YSYEKL. V was clipped by 2 bases and J by 4 bases; unmatched bases: 8.

As to this clonotype: A much larger clone lies one base from this, so it may be a read error. This sequence joins TRBV29-1 and TRBJ2-3; tentatively, D is TRBD1 (5 bases). Germline-derived CDR1 and CDR2 are SQVTM and ANQGSEA. The V end was cut by 4 bases, the J end by 6 bases, with 11 bases between. The CDR3 spans 12 residues. The CDR3 here is CSVAQQEDTQYF. CDR3 sequence (DNA): TGCAGCGTTGCACAACAGGAGGATACGCAGTATTTT.

CDR3 region: CASTRPETGGYTF. In DNA, the CDR3 is TGTGCCAGCACCAGACCAGAGACGGGGGGCTACACCTTC. The J gene is TRBJ1-2, the V gene TRBV5-5; D remains ambiguous. Between the trimmed V and J ends, which lost 6 bases and 8 bases, there was a span of 17 bases. This CDR3 is built from 13 residues. CDR1 and CDR2 from the germline V gene are SGHKS and YYEKEE (reference sequence). Based on the CDR3 plus reference TRBV5-5 and TRBJ1-2, the full variable domain is DAGVTQSPTHLIKTRGQQVTLRCSPISGHKSVSWYQQVLGQGPQFIFQYYEKEERGRGNFPDRFSARQFPNYSSELNVNALLLGDSALYLCASTRPETGGYTFGSGTRLTVV.

Ten or more counts support this clonotype. The chain combines TRBV12-3 or TRBV12-4 with TRBJ1-2, with a tentative D call TRBD1 (5 bases). The CDR3 runs 13 residues. V shed 6 bases and J shed 3 bases, with 11 bases lying between them. The CDR3 DNA follows: TGTGCCAGCAGCCCGGGGGGATACTATGGCTACACCTTC. Translating gives CASSPGGYYGYTF.

The CDR3 here is CASSFSGTAYNEQFF. As DNA, the CDR3 is TGTGCCAGCAGTTTTTCCGGGACAGCCTACAATGAGCAGTTCTTC. The V gene is TRBV27, the J gene TRBJ2-1, with TRBD1 matching 7 bases. Trimming took 3 bases from V and 2 from J; bases not matched to a gene: 4. Germline V lookup: CDR1 MNHEY, CDR2 SMNVEV (reference sequence). CDR3 length: 15 amino acids.

This clonotype turned up a few times. The gene calls are TRBV5-1 and TRBJ2-3; unclear D gene. Germline V gives CDR1 SGHRS, CDR2 YFSETQ. Deletions cut 3 bases from V and 1 base from J, with 15 bases between. CDR3 size: 16 residues. The CDR3, as DNA: TGCGCCAGCAGCTGGGCCCCTAGTAGTGGCACAGATACGCAGTATTTT. It is translated as CASSWAPSSGTDTQYF.

This clonotype was seen a few times. The chain recombines TRBV6-2 or TRBV6-3 with TRBJ1-2, with a weak D call TRBD1 (6 bases). Germline loops: CDR1 MNHEY, CDR2 SVGEGT. Trimming left V 10 bases short and J 8 bases short, with 23 bases between. CDR3 size: 14 residues. The CDR3 sequence: CATRGYRALGGYTF. CDR3 DNA sequence: TGTGCCACCAGAGGCTACAGGGCATTGGGAGGCTACACCTTC.